The T cell receptor (beta chain) under discussion was sequenced for a study of neurological immune-mediated disorders. TCRdb analysed the 5' RACE reads with MiXCR anew, one entry per CDR3 protein. The sample shows 26,000 or so distinct CDR3 sequences, 12% of them seen only once. In germline, CDR1 is MRHNA, CDR2 SNTAGT. This CDR3 comprises 13 residues. V lost 0 bases, J lost 2 bases, and 3 bases lay in between. By share of the sample, this clonotype is medium-sized. The receptor was isolated from a man aged 55-75 years in good health. The sample comprised PBMCs. The chain couples TRBV6-4 to TRBJ2-3; D gene unclear. In nucleotides, the CDR3 is TGTGCCAGCAGTGACTCCCCCACAGATACGCAGTATTTT. Translated: CASSDSPTDTQYF.